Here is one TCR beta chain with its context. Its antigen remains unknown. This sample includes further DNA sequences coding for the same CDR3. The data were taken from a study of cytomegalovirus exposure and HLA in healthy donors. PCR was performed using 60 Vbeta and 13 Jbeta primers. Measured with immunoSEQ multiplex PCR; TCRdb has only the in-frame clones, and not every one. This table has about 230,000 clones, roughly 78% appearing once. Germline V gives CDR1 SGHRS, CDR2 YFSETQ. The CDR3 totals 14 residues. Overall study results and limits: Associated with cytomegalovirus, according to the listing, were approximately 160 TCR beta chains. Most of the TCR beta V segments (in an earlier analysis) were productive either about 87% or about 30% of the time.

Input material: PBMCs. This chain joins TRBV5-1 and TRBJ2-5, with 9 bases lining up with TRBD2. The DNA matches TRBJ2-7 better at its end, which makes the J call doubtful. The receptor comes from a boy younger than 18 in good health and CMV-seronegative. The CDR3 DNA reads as TGCGCCAGCAGCGCAGCGGGGGGACCCTACGAGCAGTACTTC. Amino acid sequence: CASSAAGGPYEQYF.